These T cell receptor beta chains were read from a single sample in a study of CD8+CD57+ T cells in acquired aplastic anemia. TCRdb fed the reads into MiXCR, producing one record per CDR3 protein. The top ten clones hold about 45% of a sample with 200,000 or so distinct CDR3 sequences, about three fifths of them seen once. The specimen sequenced was sorted CD4+, CD8+, or CD8+CD57+ T cells (not recorded which) from PBMCs. These receptors all come from a human donor with severe aplastic anemia or a healthy control (not recorded which). Each CDR3 is given with its conserved first and last residue. The D gene is left open where the match is weak. For some rows the clone size is stated as once, few or many, or as a class when expanded; others skip it.

cdr3_length	v_call	j_call	d_call	clone_size	cdr3_aa	cdr3_nt
12	TRBV29-1	TRBJ1-2	NA	NA	CSAGRPSDGYTF	TGCAGCGCCGGCCGACCCAGCGATGGCTACACCTTC
15	TRBV7-2	TRBJ2-3	NA	NA	CASSQGGLGLDTQYF	TGTGCCAGCAGCCAAGGGGGATTGGGTTTGGATACGCAGTATTTT
14	TRBV12-3/TRBV12-4	TRBJ1-5	TRBD1	many	CASSLGTDNQPQHF	TGTGCCAGCAGTTTGGGGACAGACAATCAGCCCCAGCATTTT
13	TRBV6-1	TRBJ1-6	NA	NA	CAEAQGRNSPLHF	TGTGCCGAGGCGCAGGGGCGGAATTCACCCCTCCACTTT
13	TRBV2	TRBJ1-5	NA	NA	CASSGPGVQPQHF	TGTGCCAGCAGTGGTCCGGGGGTTCAGCCCCAGCATTTT
12	TRBV20-1	TRBJ2-5	NA	NA	CSARRQQETQYF	TGCAGTGCTAGACGACAGCAAGAGACCCAGTACTTC
14	TRBV10-3	TRBJ1-5	NA	medium-sized	CAISEPGVGQPQHF	TGTGCCATCAGTGAGCCGGGGGTGGGTCAGCCCCAGCATTTT
13	TRBV20-1	TRBJ2-7	TRBD2	few	CSARTSEPYEQYF	TGCAGTGCCAGGACTAGCGAACCCTACGAGCAGTACTTC
14	TRBV27	TRBJ2-7	TRBD1	few	CASTSLTGVDEQYF	TGTGCCAGCACTTCTCTGACAGGGGTCGACGAGCAGTACTTC
15	TRBV11-2	TRBJ2-7	TRBD2	many	CASSLERGGSYEQYF	TGTGCCAGCAGCTTGGAGCGGGGGGGCTCTTACGAGCAGTACTTC
13	TRBV6-2/TRBV6-3	TRBJ2-1	NA	many	CASTTGSYNEQFF	TGTGCCAGCACCACAGGGTCCTACAATGAGCAGTTCTTC
13	TRBV30	TRBJ1-1	NA	NA	CAWSGAGTTEAFF	TGTGCCTGGAGCGGGGCAGGTACCACTGAAGCTTTCTTT
13	TRBV20-1	TRBJ2-7	TRBD2	NA	CSAPSGGLYEQYF	TGCAGTGCCCCTAGCGGGGGGCTCTACGAGCAGTACTTC
14	TRBV29-1	TRBJ1-2	NA	NA	CSVGGRGVDYGYTF	TGCAGCGTTGGAGGGCGGGGTGTCGACTATGGCTACACCTTC
17	TRBV15	TRBJ2-5	TRBD2	few	CATSRGWQRGGQETQYF	TGTGCCACCAGCAGGGGTTGGCAGCGGGGGGGCCAAGAGACCCAGTACTTC
13	TRBV2	TRBJ1-6	NA	NA	CASSDREGSPLHF	TGTGCCAGCAGTGACAGGGAGGGTTCACCCCTCCACTTT